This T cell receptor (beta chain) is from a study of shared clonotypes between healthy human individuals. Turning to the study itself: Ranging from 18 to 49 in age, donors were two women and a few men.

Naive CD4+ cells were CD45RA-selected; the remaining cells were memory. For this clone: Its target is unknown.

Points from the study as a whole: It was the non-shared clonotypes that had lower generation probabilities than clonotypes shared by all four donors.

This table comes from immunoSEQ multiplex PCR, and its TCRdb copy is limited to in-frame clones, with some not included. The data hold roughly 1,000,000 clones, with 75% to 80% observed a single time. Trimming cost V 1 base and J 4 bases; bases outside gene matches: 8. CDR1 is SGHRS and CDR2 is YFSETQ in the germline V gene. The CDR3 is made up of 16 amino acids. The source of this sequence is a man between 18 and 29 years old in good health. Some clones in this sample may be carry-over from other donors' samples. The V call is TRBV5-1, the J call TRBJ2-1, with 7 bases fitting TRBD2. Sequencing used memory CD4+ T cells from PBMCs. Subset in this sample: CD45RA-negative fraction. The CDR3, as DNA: TGCGCCAGCAGCTTGCCTTCTAGCGGACCTTACAATGAGCAGTTCTTC. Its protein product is CASSLPSSGPYNEQFF.